This T cell receptor (beta chain) comes out of a study of neoadjuvant nivolumab and ipilimumab in lung cancer. Worth noting for this clone: Antigen unknown.

General study findings and limits: From pretherapy to surgery, tumor richness and clonality rose with dual therapy.

TCRdb's copy holds only in-frame clones and misses some; the assay was immunoSEQ multiplex PCR. The sample shows tens of thousands of clones, about 85% of them seen only once. The CDR3 consists of 19 residues. V lost 1 base and J 2 bases, leaving 24 bases between the germline ends. Germline lookup yields CDR1 SNHLY and CDR2 FYNNEI. The V and J genes are TRBV2 and TRBJ2-7; tentative D call: TRBD2 (5 bases). Here the sequenced sample was peripheral blood, taken before neoadjuvant nivolumab, alone or with ipilimumab. This sequence originates from an adult with non-small cell lung cancer. Here the CDR3 reads CASSEDVSGYGVFPYEQYF. Here the CDR3 DNA reads TGTGCCAGCAGTGAAGACGTCTCGGGGTATGGGGTTTTCCCCTACGAGCAGTACTTC.